This T cell receptor beta chain was found in a study of blood T cell repertoires in COVID-19. Whole-study context: Sources were T cells, B-cell-depleted T cells, or PBMCs; the material itself was cDNA or gDNA.

The CDR3 spans 15 residues. Germline V gene lookup returns CDR1 MDHEN and CDR2 SYDVKM. With V trimmed by 6 bases and J by 2 bases, 5 bases remained unmatched. Per the original methods: The assay estimated nucleated cells by amplifying reference gene primers. Assay: immunoSEQ multiplex PCR; the TCRdb copy retains only in-frame clones and omits some. That table furnishes V, J and clone size, whereas the DNA furnished D and trimming. The data contain under 200,000 clones, over 70% of them seen just once; the ten biggest clones take up less than 3.5%. The TCR was taken from an older woman with acute or convalescent COVID-19. Sequenced sample: peripheral blood. This rearrangement joins TRBV28 to TRBJ2-1; 9 bases fit TRBD1. The CDR3 spells CASSYRTGAYNEQFF. The CDR3 DNA is TGTGCCAGCAGCTACCGGACAGGGGCCTACAATGAGCAGTTCTTC.